A selection of T cell receptor beta chains follows, all from one sample in a study of blood T cell repertoires in COVID-19. Here immunoSEQ multiplex PCR was the method, and the copy in TCRdb shows in-frame clones only, minus some. Of around 78,000 clones in the sample, about nine tenths were seen once. Sample: peripheral blood. All receptors come from a woman aged 45-65 years in a cohort sampled during active COVID-19. The CDR3 runs from the conserved cysteine through the conserved F or W. The D gene is left open where the match is weak. Rows may omit the clone size; those that give it use once, few, many or a size class.

>.|TRBJ1-2|TRBV14|.
TGTGCCAGCAGCCCCAGGTTTTTGGATGGCTACACCTTC
CASSPRFLDGYTF
>TRBD1|TRBJ2-7|TRBV6-1|.
TGTGCCAGCAGTGCCTACAGCGGACAGGATCCGAAGAGGCAGTACTTC
CASSAYSGQDPKRQYF
>.|TRBJ1-2|TRBV5-1|.
TGCGCCAGCAGCTCGACGGGGGAGTTGGGTGGCTACACCTTC
CASSSTGELGGYTF
>TRBD2|TRBJ2-7|TRBV7-8|.
TGTGCCTGTCAGACTAGCGGGAGGTACGAGCAGTACTTC
CACQTSGRYEQYF
>TRBD1|TRBJ2-7|TRBV19|.
TGTGCCAGTAGGGTAACCGGGACAGGGGCGACCTACGAGCAGTACTTC
CASRVTGTGATYEQYF
>TRBD2|TRBJ2-3|TRBV7-3|.
TGTGCCAGCAGCTTTCGTGGACTAGCGGGATCGGCCGCTAGCACAGATACGCAGTATTTT
CASSFRGLAGSAASTDTQYF
>TRBD1|TRBJ2-1|TRBV28|.
TGTGCCAGCAGTTTACCACAGGGGTGGAATTACAATGAGCAGTTCTTC
CASSLPQGWNYNEQFF
>.|TRBJ1-1|TRBV6-1|.
TGTGCCAGCAGTGAAGACAAGGGGCTTCGCACTGAAGCTTTCTTT
CASSEDKGLRTEAFF
>TRBD2|TRBJ2-1|TRBV11-2|.
TGTGCCAGCACCTTCGGGGGCGCGGGAGGGTACAATGAGCAGTTCTTC
CASTFGGAGGYNEQFF
>TRBD2|TRBJ2-1|TRBV19|.
TGTGCCAGTAGTATATTATCGGGGGGACTAGCGGTTAATGAGCAGTTCTTC
CASSILSGGLAVNEQFF
>TRBD2|TRBJ2-1|TRBV6-1|.
TGTGCCAGCAGTGAAGTCCTGGCTAGCGGATCCTACAATGAGCAGTTCTTC
CASSEVLASGSYNEQFF
>TRBD1|TRBJ2-7|TRBV28|.
TGTGCCAGCAGTATGACCGGGACAGCCACCTACGAGCAGTACTTC
CASSMTGTATYEQYF
>TRBD2|TRBJ2-7|TRBV5-4|.
TGTGCAAGCGGGAGAGGTAGCTCCTACGAGCAGTACTTC
CASGRGSSYEQYF
>TRBD1|TRBJ2-7|TRBV6-6|.
TGTGCCAGCAGTTACTCCGGGACAGGCGAGCAGTACTTC
CASSYSGTGEQYF
>TRBD1|TRBJ1-2|TRBV9|.
TGTGCCAGCAGTGAACAGGGGGCGGGTGGCTACACCTTC
CASSEQGAGGYTF
>TRBD2|TRBJ2-1|TRBV5-5|.
TGTGCCAGCAGCCCGGGGACTAGCGGGCCGTACTACAATGAGCAGTTCTTC
CASSPGTSGPYYNEQFF
>TRBD2|TRBJ2-2|TRBV3-1/TRBV3-2|.
TGTGCCAGCAGCCGCTGGGGACTAGCTCGCCCTAACACCGGGGAGCTGTTTTTT
CASSRWGLARPNTGELFF
>TRBD2|TRBJ2-3|TRBV29-1|.
TGCAGCGTTGAAGATCCGGGGGGGGCTAGCACAGATACGCAGTATTTT
CSVEDPGGASTDTQYF
>.|TRBJ1-1|TRBV18|.
TGTGCCAGTCCAAAGTCAGGGTCTCTGAACACTGAAGCTTTCTTT
CASPKSGSLNTEAFF
>TRBD1|TRBJ2-7|TRBV27|.
TGTGCCAGCAAAAGGGGGACAGGATCCTACGAGCAGTACTTC
CASKRGTGSYEQYF
>TRBD1|TRBJ2-3|TRBV29-1|.
TGCAGCTTGGCCAGGGGGACAGATACGCAGTATTTT
CSLARGTDTQYF
>.|TRBJ2-1|TRBV29-1|once
TGCAGCGTTGAAGATTACGGACAGATTAACAATGAGCAGTTCTTC
CSVEDYGQINNEQFF
>.|TRBJ1-2|TRBV7-9|.
TGTGCCAGCAGCTTACGGCGAGACACGTCGGGCTACACCTTC
CASSLRRDTSGYTF
>TRBD2|TRBJ2-2|TRBV19|.
TGTGCCATGACGGGGCGGGGGACCGGGGAGCTGTTTTTT
CAMTGRGTGELFF
>.|TRBJ2-7|TRBV18|.
TGTGCCAGCTCCCGGGGGGCCCAGACCTACGAGCAGTACTTC
CASSRGAQTYEQYF
>.|TRBJ1-1|TRBV28|.
TGTGCCAGCAGTTTGAGTTTTCAAGCTTTCTTT
CASSLSFQAFF
>TRBD1|TRBJ1-1|TRBV28|.
TGTGCCAGCAGTCCCGGGACAGCAATTGGTACTGAAGCTTTCTTT
CASSPGTAIGTEAFF
>.|TRBJ2-3|TRBV27|.
TGTGCCAGCAGTTTCGGGGCGGGATTGGGCACAGATACGCAGTATTTT
CASSFGAGLGTDTQYF
>TRBD2|TRBJ2-1|TRBV6-6|once
TGTGCCAGCAGTTACTCAAGACTAGCGGGAGGGGAAAAGCAGTTCTTC
CASSYSRLAGGEKQFF
>TRBD1|TRBJ1-6|TRBV6-6|.
TGTGCCAGCAGTTCGACAGGGAGAAATTCACCCCTCCACTTT
CASSSTGRNSPLHF
>.|TRBJ2-5|TRBV19|once
TGTGCCAGTAGTATAACCCAGGGGAGAGAGACCCAGTACTTC
CASSITQGRETQYF
>TRBD1|TRBJ2-2|TRBV24-1|.
TGTGCCACCAGTGATTTCCCTGGACAGGGGGCGCGCACCGGGGAGCTGTTTTTT
CATSDFPGQGARTGELFF
>.|TRBJ2-5|TRBV9|.
TGTGCCAGCAGCGCCGCGCTCTACCAAGAGACCCAGTACTTC
CASSAALYQETQYF
>TRBD1|TRBJ1-1|TRBV18|.
TGTGCCAGCAATACAGGGGTCACTGAAGCTTTCTTT
CASNTGVTEAFF
>TRBD1|TRBJ2-1|TRBV19|.
TGTGCCAGTAGTAATATGAGGGGGCGGGATGAGCAGTTCTTC
CASSNMRGRDEQFF
>.|TRBJ1-1|TRBV5-1|once
TGCGCCAGCAGCTTGGGCGGCAGGAACACTGAAGCTTTCTTT
CASSLGGRNTEAFF
>.|TRBJ2-5|TRBV6-5|.
TGTGCCACCAGGAGGCCTCCTGGGTGGGAGACCCAGTACTTC
CATRRPPGWETQYF
>.|TRBJ2-7|TRBV28|once
TGTGCCAGCAGTTTATGGGGCGGGGAATACGAGCAGTACTTC
CASSLWGGEYEQYF
>.|TRBJ2-5|TRBV5-1|.
TGCGCCAGCAGCTTGGTTGGAGGGACCGAGACCCAGTACTTC
CASSLVGGTETQYF
>TRBD1|TRBJ2-7|TRBV30|.
TGTGCCTGGACGTATGACAGGGTGGGAGAGCAGTACTTC
CAWTYDRVGEQYF
>TRBD1|TRBJ2-2|TRBV28|.
TGTGCCAGCAGACGGGACAGGGCAAGCACCGGGGAGCTGTTTTTT
CASRRDRASTGELFF
>.|TRBJ2-1|TRBV28|.
TGTGCCAGCAGTTTGAGGTTGTCTGAGCAGTTCTTC
CASSLRLSEQFF
>TRBD2|TRBJ2-2|TRBV7-2|.
TGTGCCAGCAGCCCATCTAGCGGGGGGATCGCGAACACCGGGGAGCTGTTTTTT
CASSPSSGGIANTGELFF
>TRBD1|TRBJ2-7|TRBV28|.
TGTGCCAGCAGTTCCCAAGGGGCCCTACAGGGGGAAGAGGTCTACGAGCAGTACTTC
CASSSQGALQGEEVYEQYF
>.|TRBJ2-7|TRBV7-2|.
TGTGCCAGCAGCTTGGGCCAGGCCTACTCCTACGAGCAGTACTTC
CASSLGQAYSYEQYF
>.|TRBJ1-2|TRBV5-1|.
TGCGCCAGCAGCTTGGAAAACAGCAACTATGGCTACACCTTC
CASSLENSNYGYTF
>.|TRBJ1-5|TRBV15|.
TGTGCCACCAGCAGGGGGGGGTTGGTCAATCAGCCCCAGCATTTT
CATSRGGLVNQPQHF
>TRBD2|TRBJ2-7|TRBV28|.
TGTGCCAGCAGTTCCGCTAGCGGGGCCACCTACGAGCAGTACTTC
CASSSASGATYEQYF
>TRBD2|TRBJ2-3|TRBV25-1|.
TGTGCCAGCAGTGAACCGACTAGCGGGAGTCCGACAGATACGCAGTATTTT
CASSEPTSGSPTDTQYF
>TRBD1|TRBJ1-4|TRBV19|few
TGTGCCAGTAGCGAACAGGGGGCTAATGAAAAACTGTTTTTT
CASSEQGANEKLFF
>.|TRBJ1-5|TRBV3-1/TRBV3-2|.
TGTGCCAGCAGCCAACAGGGGAATAGCAATCAGCCCCAGCATTTT
CASSQQGNSNQPQHF
>TRBD2|TRBJ2-1|TRBV19|.
TGTGCCAGTAGGGGACTGAGCGGGGGGCGCAATGAGCAGTTCTTC
CASRGLSGGRNEQFF
>TRBD1|TRBJ2-7|TRBV5-4|.
TGTGCCAGCAGCTCAAAAACAGGGGTCTACGAGCAGTACTTC
CASSSKTGVYEQYF